This TCR beta chain was sequenced during a study of human T cells and chemical hapten exposure (dated by TCRdb to the early 2020s). As for the study more broadly: For sensitization, 2% DPC in acetone was applied to a roughly 2 cm by roughly 2 cm area of upper inner arm skin. Throughout the study period of roughly 24 weeks, patients also received therapeutic DPC doses to the scalp every week. Most of the patients in the cohort were female, and the cohort covered alopecia areata with under or over 50% scalp involvement, alopecia totalis and alopecia universalis. Blood samples were taken from patients before sensitization (week 0) and at 2, 6 and about 24 weeks after DPC sensitization. Blood for TCR sequencing was provided by twenty-nine alopecia patients at one to four time points (pre-sensitization, 2, 6 and 24 weeks). The libraries were sequenced as a pool, and the TCR yield per sample differed mostly because of small variations in library volumes within the pool. Patch testing was done on the upper back using Finn chambers containing 0.01% DPC, and results were scored after 6 days according to International Contact Dermatitis Research Group standards. Peripheral blood TCR repertoire changes were tracked in vivo in alopecia patients during primary and secondary sensitization to the hapten diphenylcyclopropenone (DPC). What the study reported, not specific to this receptor: Expanded TCRs formed significantly more large CDR3 similarity clusters than pre-sensitization or healthy control sets, consistent with antigen-driven responses. Because every patient had alopecia, a presumed autoimmune disease, the patients' immune response might differ from that of healthy individuals. Repeated subsampling changed both the strength of the expansion versus patch-test correlation and the threshold at which the correlation became significant. Patch test score correlated positively with the number of PT1 expanded TCRs, reaching significance at thresholds 8, 16 and 32 but not at 4. The number of TCRs above 1 in 1000 frequency did not change with DPC sensitization; there was no evidence of global repertoire structure alterations.

Library generation was performed with RACE. The reads were generated on a NextSeq 500. During library preparation, unique molecular identifiers were attached to individual cDNA molecules so that TCRs could be counted quantitatively and reproducibly. Both TCR alpha and TCR beta chains were sequenced from each blood RNA sample. The paper's data handling went like this. Samples had a median of roughly 87,000 TCRs, with a range from about 23,224 to 750,000. The Decombinator software suite was used to annotate the V, J and CDR3 of the TCR reads. For the PS versus PT1 abundance plots, all samples were subsampled to the same number of TCRs (28,000). TCRs were defined as expanded if absent before sensitization and observed at least eight times at the 2-week time point. The public reads were reanalyzed by TCRdb: fastp trimming at Q25, MiXCR alignment, in-frame beta chains only. Each entry is one CDR3 protein sequence, shown with its most common DNA and genes. The authors' filters were not applied to this entry. The sample table holds tens of thousands of distinct CDR3 sequences, of which 14% were seen once. Roughly 4.9% of the sample rests with the top ten.

To note about this clonotype: Its antigen specificity is not known. Germline and junction disagree at one end, which may indicate a read error.

The time point label corresponds to: pre-sensitization, week 0. The treatment or condition label of this sample denotes: therapeutic diphenylcyclopropenone sensitization with weekly scalp DPC. Blood at each patch-test visit was drawn before the patch test was applied. To be eligible, patients had to be aged 18 to 70, diagnosed with alopecia and judged suitable for DPC therapy, while pregnant patients were excluded. Total RNA was isolated from unfractionated whole blood collected in Tempus Blood RNA tubes. Sequenced material: whole blood, taken in connection with sensitization to the hapten diphenylcyclopropenone (DPC). The source is a woman aged 50 to 65 with alopecia areata. Some clones in this sample may be carry-over from other donors' samples.

The base sequence is TGTACCATCAGCGGAGGGGCTGCAGATACGCAGTATTTT. This yields the protein CTISGGAADTQYF. The chain was built from TRBV10-3 and TRBJ2-3; a tentative D match to TRBD2 spans 6 bases. For CDR1 and CDR2, the germline V gene lists ENHRY and SYGVKD. The CDR3 runs 13 amino acids, cysteine and phenylalanine included. The read is trimmed to its CDR3 DNA, 39 bases read in frame from base 1.